Following are 7 T cell receptor beta chains from one sample sequenced in a study of T cell responses to AZD1222 COVID-19 vaccine. Some clones are missing from TCRdb's copy, which holds only in-frame ones; the method was immunoSEQ multiplex PCR. Here the sample spans about 170,000 clones, over 85% being singletons. The sample consisted of peripheral blood, taken on day 0 of AZD1222 vaccination. These receptors were taken from an adult in good health.

The chain has TRBV7-9 and TRBJ1-2; possible D gene TRBD1, 5 bases. The length of the CDR3 is 14 residues. The germline V gene has CDR1 SEHNR and CDR2 FQNEAQ (reference sequence). V dropped 8 bases and J dropped 1 base, with 14 bases sitting between them. The CDR3 spells CASYLWGINYGYTF. As DNA, the CDR3 is TGTGCCAGCTACCTGTGGGGGATTAACTATGGCTACACCTTC.

This clone showed up just once. The chain combines TRBV4-1 with TRBJ1-1, with D possibly being TRBD1 (5 bases). The V end was cut by 3 bases, the J end by 5 bases, with 10 bases between. CDR3 length: 13 amino acids. Looked up from germline, CDR1 is MGHRA and CDR2 is YSYEKL. CDR3 bases: TGCGCCAGCAGCCATCAGGGATGGACTGAAGCTTTCTTT. Its translation: CASSHQGWTEAFF.

The chain has TRBV29-1 and TRBJ1-2; D unresolved. V lost 6 bases and J lost 7, with 18 bases in between. The CDR3 has 13 amino acids. The germline V gene encodes CDR1 SQVTM and CDR2 ANQGSEA. The CDR3 DNA follows: TGCAGCGTCGCCGGCCCTCAAGTCACTGGCTACACCTTC. Protein product: CSVAGPQVTGYTF.

This clone was observed a single time. CDR3 nucleotide sequence: TGCGCCAGCAGAAAGTCAGGGATGAACACTGAAGCTTTCTTT. This codes for CASRKSGMNTEAFF. The chain carries TRBV5-1 and TRBJ1-1, with a possible D match to TRBD1 (5 bases). The CDR3 is 14 amino acids. In germline, CDR1 is SGHRS, CDR2 YFSETQ. Trimming shortened V by 5 bases and J by 0 bases, and 11 bases separated the two germline ends.

The rearrangement joins TRBV19 to TRBJ1-2; D remains ambiguous. The CDR3 covers 13 residues. Germline V gives CDR1 LNHDA, CDR2 SQIVND (reference sequence). Trimming took 7 bases from V and 10 from J, leaving 19 bases between them. The CDR3 spells CASTRVRIGDYTF. Here the CDR3 DNA reads TGTGCCAGTACGAGGGTTAGAATCGGTGACTACACCTTC.

This sequence joins TRBV29-1 and TRBJ1-1; no clear D gene. CDR3 size: 14 residues. Trimming stripped 4 bases from V and 1 base from J, with 13 bases between. Germline CDR1 reads SQVTM; CDR2 reads ANQGSEA. The chain's CDR3 is CSVGSLLTNTEAFF. The CDR3 nucleotides read TGCAGCGTTGGTTCCCTGCTGACGAACACTGAAGCTTTCTTT.

The rearrangement links TRBV3-1 (or the pseudogene TRBV3-2) to TRBJ1-6, with TRBD1 matching 8 bases. The CDR3 length is 15 residues. Germline loops: CDR1 LGHDT, CDR2 YNNKEL (reference sequence). Losses at the gene ends were 6 bases for V and 6 bases for J; bases not matched to a gene: 7. The CDR3 DNA is TGTGCCAGCAGGCGACAGGGGATCGTTAATTCACCCCTCCACTTT. Translated: CASRRQGIVNSPLHF.